Below, 31 T cell receptor beta chains from the same sample are listed, as sequenced in a study of T cell changes during pregnancy in multiple sclerosis. The table came from immunoSEQ multiplex PCR; TCRdb's copy has only in-frame clones and leaves some out. The sample includes 100,000 or so clones, 90% to 95% of them seen just once. The material sequenced was peripheral blood, taken before pregnancy. The receptors were sampled from a female donor with multiple sclerosis, enrolled in a pregnancy study.

The chain links TRBV9 to TRBJ2-5; 16 nucleotides line up with TRBD2. The CDR3 extends over 19 amino acids. The germline CDR1 and CDR2 sequences are SGDLS and YYNGEE. Germline trimming cut 0 bases from V and 6 bases from J; bases unmatched to any gene: 11. Written as DNA, the CDR3 is TGTGCCAGCAGCGTAGAAGAGGGGACTAGCGGGAGGGCCAGCCAGACCCAGTACTTC. Protein: CASSVEEGTSGRASQTQYF.

The chain has TRBV6-5 and TRBJ1-5; perhaps TRBD1 as D (6 bases). Germline-derived CDR1 and CDR2 are MNHEY and SVGAGI. V lost 6 bases to trimming and J lost 1 base, with 7 bases between them. There are 13 residues in the CDR3. The CDR3 nucleotides are TGTGCCAGCAGCCAGGGGAGCAATCAGCCCCAGCATTTT. The encoded protein is CASSQGSNQPQHF.

The chain is built from TRBV7-7 and TRBJ2-1, with TRBD2 matching 8 bases. The CDR3 contains 13 residues. Germline V gives CDR1 SSHAT, CDR2 FNYEAQ (reference sequence). V trimming: 2 bases; J trimming: 8 bases; junction bases outside the gene matches: 2. In nucleotides, the CDR3 is TGTGCCAGCAGCTTACGGGGGGGTGATGAGCAGTTCTTC. As protein: CASSLRGGDEQFF.

The chain combines TRBV15 with TRBJ1-1; the D is unclear. The V gene's germline CDR1 is LNHNV and CDR2 YYDKDF (reference sequence). This CDR3 has 13 amino acids. V lost 0 bases and J lost 3, with 5 bases in between. The CDR3 region has the DNA TGTGCCACCAGCAGAGAGGCGGACACTGAAGCTTTCTTT. Translated: CATSREADTEAFF.

Concerning this clone: This CDR3 is also generated by other DNA sequences in the sample. The chain carries TRBV4-2 and TRBJ1-2; no definite D call. This CDR3 has 15 amino acids. Germline assignment: CDR1 LGHNA and CDR2 YNFKEQ. The germline V and J ends were trimmed by 4 bases and 4 bases, with 16 bases remaining between them. The CDR3 DNA is TGTGCCAGCAGCCCTCAAGCGATTAACCCCTATGGCTACACCTTC. Its protein is CASSPQAINPYGYTF.

The chain uses TRBV5-1 and TRBJ2-1; 8 nucleotides match TRBD2. Looked up from germline, CDR1 is SGHRS and CDR2 is YFSETQ. J lost 9 bases, V lost 0 bases, and 8 bases had no gene match. The CDR3 is 15 amino acids. CDR3 in amino acids: CASSLGPREESEQFF. The CDR3 coding sequence is TGCGCCAGCAGCTTGGGGCCGCGGGAGGAGTCTGAGCAGTTCTTC. Complete variable domain (other parts from reference TRBV5-1 and TRBJ2-1): KAGVTQTPRYLIKTRGQQVTLSCSPISGHRSVSWYQQTPGQGLQFLFEYFSETQRNKGNFPGRFSGRQFSNSRSEMNVSTLELGDSALYLCASSLGPREESEQFFGPGTRLTVL.

The rearrangement links TRBV19 to TRBJ2-2; TRBD2 agrees at 7 bases. CDR1 and CDR2 from the germline V gene are LNHDA and SQIVND (reference sequence). This CDR3 contains 12 residues. J gave up 5 bases and V 11 bases, and 5 bases lay outside the gene matches. The CDR3 nucleotides are TGTGCCTCCCCCGGGAGGACCGGGGAGCTGTTTTTT. Translation gives CASPGRTGELFF. Variable domain in full (rest from reference TRBV19 and TRBJ2-2): DGGITQSPKYLFRKEGQNVTLSCEQNLNHDAMYWYRQDPGQGLRLIYYSQIVNDFQKGDIAEGYSVSREKKESFPLTVTSAQKNPTAFYLCASPGRTGELFFGEGSRLTVL.

The chain has TRBV6-1 and TRBJ2-6; 9 nucleotides agree with TRBD1. The CDR3 contains 20 residues. From germline, CDR1 is MNHNS and CDR2 SASEGT. Trimming took 0 bases from V and 0 from J; bases not matched to a gene: 9. As DNA, the CDR3 is TGTGCCAGCAGTGAAGCTTTCGGGGGACAGGGAAACTCTGGGGCCAACGTCCTGACTTTC. It codes for CASSEAFGGQGNSGANVLTF.

The rearrangement joins TRBV5-1 to TRBJ2-7, with TRBD2 matching over 14 bases. The CDR3 contains 16 residues. Germline V gene data show CDR1 as SGHRS and CDR2 as YFSETQ. Trimming at V came to 3 bases and at J to 6 bases, leaving 8 bases not matched to a gene. DNA for the CDR3: TGCGCCAGCAGCTGGGGGACTAGCGGGAGTTTCTCCGAGCAGTACTTC. It yields the protein CASSWGTSGSFSEQYF.

The J gene is TRBJ1-5, the V gene TRBV6-1; D is unclear. The CDR3 spans 16 residues. Germline assignment: CDR1 MNHNS and CDR2 SASEGT. Trimming removed 4 bases from V and 4 bases from J, with 17 bases in between. The CDR3 bases are TGTGCCAGCAGTGCAACCCTGGTGGGAGGAAATCAGCCCCAGCATTTT. Translating it yields CASSATLVGGNQPQHF.

In DNA, the CDR3 is TGTGCCAGCAGCCCTAGGGACAGGGGGGTGGGAAATACGCAGTATTTT. This encodes CASSPRDRGVGNTQYF. The chain has TRBV11-2 and TRBJ2-3; 11 nucleotides agree with TRBD1. CDR1 and CDR2 (germline): SGHAT, FQNNGV. The CDR3 is made up of 16 amino acids. V was clipped by 5 bases and J by 7 bases; unmatched bases: 11.

The chain employs TRBV12-5 and TRBJ2-3, with 12 bases aligning to TRBD1. Germline assignment: CDR1 LGHNT and CDR2 FRNRAP. The V segment lost 4 bases and the J segment 4 bases; nucleotides outside the gene matches: 9. The CDR3 covers 17 residues. In nucleotides, the CDR3 is TGTGCTAGTGGTTCTCACTTCGGGACAGGGGGCTCAGATACGCAGTATTTT. Its protein product is CASGSHFGTGGSDTQYF.

A word on this clone: One junction end does not reproduce the germline sequence, and a read error may be involved. The chain recombines TRBV7-2 with TRBJ2-1; tentatively, D is TRBD2 (6 bases). The CDR3 has 15 amino acids. CDR1 is SGHTA, CDR2 FQGNSA, per germline. CDR3 region: CASSLGLSNYNEQFF. The CDR3 DNA reads as TGTGCCAGCAGTTTAGGACTATCGAATTACAATGAGCAGTTCTTC.

Regarding this clone: Other DNA variants within this sample encode the same CDR3. The chain recombines TRBV9 with TRBJ1-1; a possible D gene is TRBD1 (6 bases). Germline V CDR1 and CDR2: SGDLS, YYNGEE. The CDR3 covers 14 residues. The V end was cut by 3 bases, the J end by 7 bases, with 16 bases between. CDR3 DNA sequence: TGTGCCAGCAGCGGGAGGGGGTGGGAGGGTGAAGCTTTCTTT. It encodes CASSGRGWEGEAFF.

The CDR3 region is CAWSVLAGYDEQFF. The DNA of the CDR3 is TGTGCCTGGAGTGTGCTAGCGGGATATGATGAGCAGTTCTTC. The chain joins TRBV30 to TRBJ2-1, with 9 bases that match TRBD2. V lost 0 bases to trimming and J lost 8 bases; unmatched junction nucleotides: 5. This CDR3 is built from 14 residues. Germline values: CDR1 GTSNPN, CDR2 SVGIG (reference sequence).

The J gene is TRBJ1-5, the V gene TRBV18, with D possibly matching TRBD1 (6 bases). Between the trimmed V and J ends, which lost 2 bases and 2 bases, there was a span of 22 bases. Germline values: CDR1 KGHSH, CDR2 LQKENI. This CDR3 region has 19 residues. The CDR3 here is CASSPMSGQPGSGNQPQHF. The CDR3 DNA reads as TGTGCCAGCTCACCAATGTCGGGACAACCTGGTAGTGGCAATCAGCCCCAGCATTTT. The variable domain in full, completed from reference TRBV18 and TRBJ1-5, reads NAGVMQNPRHLVRRRGQEARLRCSPMKGHSHVYWYRQLPEEGLKFMVYLQKENIIDESGMPKERFSAEFPKEGPSILRIQQVVRGDSAAYFCASSPMSGQPGSGNQPQHFGDGTRLSIL.

The rearrangement joins TRBV18 to TRBJ2-3, with D maybe TRBD1 (5 bases). CDR1 is KGHSH, CDR2 LQKENI, per germline. With 3 bases removed from V and 2 bases from J, the gap between germline ends came to 12 bases. This CDR3 has 15 residues. The CDR3 spells CASSPSETVTDTQYF. CDR3 bases: TGTGCCAGCTCACCCAGCGAGACAGTCACAGATACGCAGTATTTT.

The V call is TRBV19, the J call TRBJ1-1, with D possibly matching TRBD1 (5 bases). From germline, CDR1 is LNHDA and CDR2 SQIVND (reference sequence). CDR3 length equals 13 residues. V lost 4 bases and J lost 5, with 11 bases in between. CDR3 nucleotides: TGTGCCAGTAGTACGACAGTGCTAACTGAAGCTTTCTTT. Translation: CASSTTVLTEAFF.

V gene TRBV7-9 combines with J gene TRBJ2-7, with D perhaps TRBD2 (6 bases). Deletions cut 2 bases from V and 2 bases from J, with 7 bases between. The CDR3 spans 13 residues. CDR1 SEHNR and CDR2 FQNEAQ come from the germline V gene (reference sequence). The CDR3 loop reads CASSLPGAYEQYF. Here the CDR3 DNA reads TGTGCCAGCAGCTTACCGGGGGCCTACGAGCAGTACTTC.

The CDR3 spells CASSTGTENTEAFF. In DNA, the CDR3 is TGTGCCAGCAGCACCGGGACAGAGAACACTGAAGCTTTCTTT. The rearrangement uses TRBV9 and TRBJ1-1; 7 nucleotides align to TRBD1. V lost 4 bases to trimming and J lost 1 base; unmatched junction nucleotides: 4. CDR1 and CDR2 (germline): SGDLS, YYNGEE. CDR3 size: 14 residues.

This rearrangement joins TRBV9 to TRBJ2-1, with 13 bases matching TRBD2. V trimming: 4 bases; J trimming: 15 bases; junction bases outside the gene matches: 7. This CDR3 spans 13 amino acids. Germline-derived CDR1 and CDR2 are SGDLS and YYNGEE. The CDR3 protein is CASSTGTSGEGFF. As DNA, the CDR3 is TGTGCCAGCAGCACCGGGACTAGCGGGGAAGGGTTCTTC.

The chain carries TRBV5-1 and TRBJ1-5; 8 bases map to TRBD1. The length of the CDR3 is 15 residues. Trimming took 0 bases from V and 4 from J; bases not matched to a gene: 3. Germline V gene data show CDR1 as SGHRS and CDR2 as YFSETQ. The CDR3 region is CASSLGTGRNQPQHF. DNA for the CDR3: TGCGCCAGCAGCTTGGGGACAGGGCGAAATCAGCCCCAGCATTTT.

The chain links TRBV13 to TRBJ2-5, with 12 bases lining up with TRBD1. The V and J ends lost 5 bases and 4 bases, in that order; junction bases with no gene match: 2. Germline V gene data show CDR1 as PRHDT and CDR2 as FYEKMQ (reference sequence). This CDR3 spans 14 amino acids. The CDR3 reads CASSRDRGRETQYF. The CDR3, as DNA: TGTGCCAGCAGCCGGGACAGGGGGCGAGAGACCCAGTACTTC.

This chain links TRBV5-6 with TRBJ2-7; D possibly corresponds to TRBD1 (5 bases). The V gene's germline CDR1 is SGHDT and CDR2 YYEEEE. Trimming took off 4 bases at V and 3 bases at J, with 14 bases between the two ends. This CDR3 region has 14 residues. As DNA, the CDR3 is TGTGCCAGCAGCCCGGTCCGTAGGGGCTACGAGCAGTACTTC. Protein sequence: CASSPVRRGYEQYF.

The chain carries TRBV18 and TRBJ2-3; 7 bases fit TRBD1. CDR3 length: 15 residues. Trimming took 3 bases from V and 6 from J; bases not matched to a gene: 9. Germline V CDR1 and CDR2: KGHSH, LQKENI. In nucleotides, the CDR3 is TGTGCCAGCTCACCTCGACAGGGTGTGAGGGATACGCAGTATTTT. Protein: CASSPRQGVRDTQYF.

The chain employs TRBV28 and TRBJ1-5; weak D call: TRBD1 (6 bases). The CDR3 spans 14 residues. Between the trimmed V and J ends, which lost 4 bases and 4 bases, there was a span of 11 bases. CDR1 and CDR2 from the germline V gene are MDHEN and SYDVKM. The chain's CDR3 is CASSSPRGNQPQHF. CDR3 in DNA: TGTGCCAGCAGTTCACCCAGGGGAAATCAGCCCCAGCATTTT. The whole variable domain, remainder taken from reference TRBV28 and TRBJ1-5, is DVKVTQSSRYLVKRTGEKVFLECVQDMDHENMFWYRQDPGLGLRLIYFSYDVKMKEKGDIPEGYSVSREKKERFSLILESASTNQTSMYLCASSSPRGNQPQHFGDGTRLSIL.

This chain connects TRBV6-1 to TRBJ1-1; 10 positions match TRBD1. CDR1 is MNHNS, CDR2 SASEGT, per germline. This CDR3 is built from 15 residues. The junction had 8 bases not matched to a gene; V was cut back by 5 bases and J by 5 bases. The CDR3 region has the DNA TGTGCCAGCAGTTTGGGACAGGGGTTCAGGACTGAAGCTTTCTTT. This translates into CASSLGQGFRTEAFF.

The chain has TRBV7-2 and TRBJ2-7; D not certain. Trimming removed 4 bases at V and 0 bases at J, with 10 bases between. In germline, CDR1 is SGHTA, CDR2 FQGNSA. The CDR3 extends over 14 amino acids. The CDR3 region is CASSSQFASYEQYF. The DNA of the CDR3 is TGTGCCAGCAGCTCACAATTTGCCTCCTACGAGCAGTACTTC.

The V and J genes are TRBV5-6 and TRBJ2-3; TRBD2 is a possible D gene (5 bases). Trimming took 5 bases from V and 0 from J, leaving 10 bases between them. The CDR3 runs 14 residues. Germline-derived CDR1 and CDR2 are SGHDT and YYEEEE. CDR3 loop: CASSFGKSTDTQYF. DNA for the CDR3: TGTGCCAGCAGTTTCGGGAAGAGCACAGATACGCAGTATTTT.

This chain uses TRBV27 with TRBJ1-1, with 7 bases fitting TRBD1. In germline, CDR1 is MNHEY, CDR2 SMNVEV (reference sequence). The CDR3 runs to 15 residues. V lost 2 bases, J lost 2 bases, and 5 bases stayed unmatched. This chain's CDR3 is CASSLRTGGNTEAFF. The CDR3, as DNA: TGTGCCAGCAGTTTACGGACAGGCGGAAACACTGAAGCTTTCTTT.

This clone is a singleton in its sample. The V call is TRBV7-9, the J call TRBJ1-5; TRBD1 is a possible D gene (5 bases). This CDR3 spans 15 amino acids. CDR1 is SEHNR, CDR2 FQNEAQ, per germline (reference sequence). Trimming took 3 bases from V and 5 from J, leaving 14 bases between them. In nucleotides, the CDR3 is TGTGCCAGCAGCTTGGACCGGGGGAGGGATCAGCCCCAGCATTTT. Protein sequence: CASSLDRGRDQPQHF.